This entry lists 28 T cell receptor beta chains sequenced from one sample in a study of blood T cell repertoires in COVID-19. The assay was immunoSEQ multiplex PCR, and TCRdb's table has in-frame clones only and misses some. Found here are approximately 130,000 clones, about 83% of them singletons; the top ten hold 10% to 15%. Sequencing was done on a sample of peripheral blood. These receptors came from a human donor in a cohort sampled during active COVID-19.

The rearrangement uses TRBV6-6 and TRBJ1-5; weak D call: TRBD1 (5 bases). From germline, CDR1 is MNHNY and CDR2 SVGAGI (reference sequence). There are 15 residues in the CDR3. Trimming stripped 3 bases from V and 6 bases from J, with 15 bases between. CDR3 in DNA: TGTGCCAGCAGTTATTTTTTGGGGGGGAGTCAGCCCCAGCATTTT. Amino acids: CASSYFLGGSQPQHF.

The chain combines TRBV30 with TRBJ1-4; D may be TRBD1 (5 bases). The CDR3 is 19 amino acids. Trimming took 4 bases from V and 2 from J, leaving 26 bases between them. Germline CDR1 and CDR2: GTSNPN and SVGIG (reference sequence). The CDR3 bases are TGTGCCTGGATCAAAACGGGAGGGGCCGACCCCGAGACTAATGAAAAACTGTTTTTT. Translating gives CAWIKTGGADPETNEKLFF.

This clone was seen a single time. CDR3 DNA: TGTGCCAGCTCACCACGGACAGGGGAAATGAACACTGAAGCTTTCTTT. The encoded protein is CASSPRTGEMNTEAFF. J is TRBJ1-1 and V is TRBV18; 9 bases are shared with TRBD1. Trimming at V came to 1 base and at J to 0 bases, leaving 3 bases not matched to a gene. The CDR3 has 16 residues. Per the germline V gene, CDR1 is KGHSH and CDR2 is LQKENI.

The table lists this clone with a few counts. V and J are TRBV3-1 (or the pseudogene TRBV3-2) and TRBJ2-1, with D perhaps TRBD2 (6 bases). There are 16 residues in the CDR3. CDR1 LGHDT and CDR2 YNNKEL come from the germline V gene (reference sequence). V was shortened by 4 bases and J by 4 bases, with 17 bases between the two germline ends. DNA of the CDR3: TGTGCCAGCAGCCCGGGAGAATGGCGGGGTTACAATGAGCAGTTCTTC. Translation: CASSPGEWRGYNEQFF.

The chain combines TRBV30 with TRBJ2-5; 7 bases map to TRBD1. With 3 bases clipped from V and 2 bases from J, the junction kept 6 bases outside the gene matches. CDR3 length: 14 residues. Germline V lookup: CDR1 GTSNPN, CDR2 SVGIG (reference sequence). Here the CDR3 reads CAWSQGTEQETQYF. In DNA, the CDR3 is TGTGCCTGGAGCCAAGGGACAGAGCAAGAGACCCAGTACTTC.

This clone was detected only a few times. The chain uses TRBV7-9 and TRBJ2-7; D perhaps matches TRBD2 (5 bases). The germline V and J ends were trimmed by 2 bases and 5 bases, with 13 bases remaining between them. This CDR3 is 14 amino acids long. Germline V gene sequence: CDR1 SEHNR, CDR2 FQNEAQ (reference sequence). The CDR3 loop reads CASSLRGWFDEQYF. The DNA of the CDR3 is TGTGCCAGCAGCTTACGGGGATGGTTTGACGAGCAGTACTTC.

The CDR3 reads CASSEDRGPPTDTQYF. CDR3 DNA sequence: TGTGCCAGCAGTGAAGACAGGGGCCCCCCCACAGATACGCAGTATTTT. The gene calls are TRBV2 and TRBJ2-3; 7 positions agree with TRBD1. Trimming at V came to 1 base and at J to 2 bases, leaving 6 bases not matched to a gene. The CDR3 runs 16 residues. CDR1 and CDR2 from the germline V gene are SNHLY and FYNNEI.

The rearrangement links TRBV5-1 to TRBJ2-7; 7 nucleotides line up with TRBD1. The germline gives CDR1 SGHRS, CDR2 YFSETQ. CDR3 size: 14 residues. V was pared by 1 base and J by 2 bases, with 3 bases of the junction left unmatched. The CDR3 nucleotides are TGCGCCAGCAGCTTGAAGGGGGCCCCCTACGAGCAGTACTTC. Protein sequence: CASSLKGAPYEQYF.

The chain recombines TRBV9 with TRBJ1-2; D perhaps matches TRBD1 (6 bases). V lost 0 bases and J lost 1, with 16 bases in between. CDR3 length equals 17 residues. In germline, CDR1 is SGDLS, CDR2 YYNGEE. The CDR3 region is CASSVDSRGRDNYGYTF. Here the CDR3 DNA reads TGTGCCAGCAGCGTAGATTCCAGGGGCAGGGATAACTATGGCTACACCTTC. Full variable domain (missing parts from reference TRBV9 and TRBJ1-2): DSGVTQTPKHLITATGQRVTLRCSPRSGDLSVYWYQQSLDQGLQFLIQYYNGEERAKGNILERFSAQQFPDLHSELNLSSLELGDSALYFCASSVDSRGRDNYGYTFGSGTRLTVV.

This chain connects TRBV5-1 to TRBJ2-7; D gene ambiguous. Trimming pared 4 bases from V and 0 bases from J, leaving 5 bases between. From germline, CDR1 is SGHRS and CDR2 YFSETQ. There are 12 residues in the CDR3. The CDR3 loop is CASSESSYEQYF. Here the CDR3 DNA reads TGCGCCAGCAGCGAGAGCTCCTACGAGCAGTACTTC.

The CDR3 reads CASSSASLGPNYEQYF. DNA for the CDR3: TGTGCCAGCAGCTCTGCCTCGTTGGGGCCAAACTACGAGCAGTACTTC. The chain couples TRBV7-9 to TRBJ2-7; possibly TRBD1 for D (5 bases). V shed 4 bases and J shed 3 bases, with 19 bases lying between them. This CDR3 comprises 16 residues. Germline V gives CDR1 SEHNR, CDR2 FQNEAQ (reference sequence).

The CDR3 DNA follows: TGTGCCAGCAGCGTAGGATTAAGGTCGGGGAACACCGGGGAGCTGTTTTTT. Translated: CASSVGLRSGNTGELFF. V is TRBV9 and J is TRBJ2-2; unclear D gene. CDR1 and CDR2 from the germline V gene are SGDLS and YYNGEE. V was cut by 0 bases and J by 1 base, with 13 bases left in between. This CDR3 is built from 17 residues.

The chain has TRBV30 and TRBJ1-2; TRBD1 is a possible D gene (6 bases). The CDR3 contains 12 residues. V was trimmed by 6 bases and J by 4 bases, leaving 12 bases between them. The germline gives CDR1 GTSNPN, CDR2 SVGIG (reference sequence). CDR3: CACSGTIYGYTF. The CDR3 DNA reads TGTGCCTGCTCCGGGACAATCTATGGCTACACCTTC.

J is TRBJ2-3 and V is TRBV7-9, with 11 bases that match TRBD2. CDR1 is SEHNR and CDR2 is FQNEAQ in the germline V gene (reference sequence). The CDR3 is 19 amino acids. V shed 2 bases, J shed 4 bases, and the junction held 14 bases outside the gene matches. CDR3 loop: CASSLSLAGDLFSADTQYF. CDR3 nucleotide sequence: TGTGCCAGCAGCTTATCACTAGCGGGGGACCTATTTAGCGCAGATACGCAGTATTTT.

The chain recombines TRBV3-1 (or the pseudogene TRBV3-2) with TRBJ2-7; tentative D call: TRBD1 (6 bases). Germline V lookup: CDR1 LGHDT, CDR2 YNNKEL (reference sequence). V lost 1 base, J lost 3 bases, and 7 bases lay in between. The CDR3 covers 13 residues. The CDR3 loop is CASSQGTVYEQYF. DNA for the CDR3: TGTGCCAGCAGCCAAGGGACAGTCTACGAGCAGTACTTC.

The V gene is TRBV3-1 (or the pseudogene TRBV3-2), the J gene TRBJ2-7; TRBD2 matches 7 bases. The CDR3 loop spans 15 amino acids. Germline V CDR1 and CDR2: LGHDT, YNNKEL (reference sequence). The V and J ends lost 8 bases and 2 bases, in that order; junction bases with no gene match: 12. The CDR3 spells CASGRRASGTYEQYF. CDR3 DNA: TGTGCCAGCGGTCGCCGGGCTAGCGGTACCTACGAGCAGTACTTC.

The chain carries TRBV7-2 and TRBJ1-1; D remains unclear. Trimming left V 2 bases short and J 1 base short, with 11 bases between. CDR3 length equals 15 residues. Germline-derived CDR1 and CDR2 are SGHTA and FQGNSA. The CDR3 coding sequence is TGTGCCAGCAGCTTATACGCGGGGTCGAACACTGAAGCTTTCTTT. This codes for CASSLYAGSNTEAFF.

In this sample, this clone turned up a few times. V is TRBV5-6 and J is TRBJ1-4; 7 positions match TRBD1. After removal of 9 bases from V and 1 base from J, the junction contained 6 bases not matched to a gene. From germline, CDR1 is SGHDT and CDR2 YYEEEE. This CDR3 comprises 14 residues. This CDR3 reads CATGRGITNEKLFF. CDR3 in DNA: TGTGCCACAGGCAGGGGGATAACTAATGAAAAACTGTTTTTT.

This clone showed up just once. J is TRBJ2-7 and V is TRBV12-3 or TRBV12-4; perhaps TRBD2 as D (6 bases). V was cut by 4 bases and J by 7 bases, with 14 bases left in between. This CDR3 spans 13 amino acids. CDR3 region: CASSSGGVGEQYF. CDR3 sequence (DNA): TGTGCCAGCAGTTCAGGCGGGGTAGGGGAGCAGTACTTC.

CDR3 amino acids: CASSQDTGELVEQYF. CDR3 DNA: TGCGCCAGCAGCCAAGATACAGGGGAATTGGTAGAGCAGTACTTC. The V and J genes are TRBV4-1 and TRBJ2-7, with 7 nucleotides matching TRBD1. This CDR3 spans 15 amino acids. The ends lost 0 bases at V and 7 bases at J; junction bases unmatched: 9. Germline CDR1 and CDR2: MGHRA and YSYEKL.

This clone was seen a single time. The chain is built from TRBV19 and TRBJ2-1, with a tentative D call TRBD1 (6 bases). The germline V gene encodes CDR1 LNHDA and CDR2 SQIVND (reference sequence). The CDR3 sequence is 15 residues long. With 4 bases removed from V and 0 bases from J, the gap between germline ends came to 10 bases. CDR3 region: CASSNRERSYNEQFF. Written as DNA, the CDR3 is TGTGCCAGTAGTAACAGGGAACGCTCCTACAATGAGCAGTTCTTC.

About this clone: Other DNA sequences within the sample encode an identical CDR3. This chain connects TRBV19 to TRBJ2-2; the D gene is possibly TRBD1 (6 bases). V was clipped by 1 base and J by 2 bases, with 11 bases between them. CDR1 is LNHDA, CDR2 SQIVND, per germline (reference sequence). The CDR3 totals 16 residues. CDR3 amino acids: CASSIAGTSNTGELFF. The CDR3 DNA sequence: TGTGCCAGTAGTATAGCCGGGACAAGCAACACCGGGGAGCTGTTTTTT.

The chain is built from TRBV15 and TRBJ1-2; 7 nucleotides line up with TRBD1. There are 17 residues in the CDR3. With 1 base clipped from V and 0 bases from J, the junction kept 8 bases outside the gene matches. From germline, CDR1 is LNHNV and CDR2 YYDKDF (reference sequence). CDR3 nucleotides: TGTGCCACCAGCAGAGCCCGGCGGACAGGAGCTAACTATGGCTACACCTTC. Translating gives CATSRARRTGANYGYTF.

The chain joins TRBV7-6 to TRBJ2-2; 9 bases match TRBD2. Germline assignment: CDR1 SGHVS and CDR2 FNYEAQ. The CDR3 is made up of 17 amino acids. V lost 5 bases, J lost 9 bases, and 16 bases stayed unmatched. DNA for the CDR3: TGTGCCAGCAGCCCCCAGACTAGCGGAGGACTACCGAGGGAGCTGTTTTTT. It yields the protein CASSPQTSGGLPRELFF.

This chain's CDR3 is CASSLAGNTGELFF. Here the CDR3 DNA reads TGTGCCAGCAGTCTAGCGGGGAACACCGGGGAGCTGTTTTTT. The chain joins TRBV2 to TRBJ2-2; 8 bases fit TRBD2. This CDR3 has 14 residues. Unmatched junction bases numbered 0, after V lost 5 bases and J lost 1 base. The V gene's germline CDR1 is SNHLY and CDR2 FYNNEI.

This rearrangement joins TRBV28 to TRBJ1-1; the match to TRBD1 covers 10 bases. This CDR3 has 17 amino acids. Losses at the gene ends were 6 bases for V and 1 base for J; bases not matched to a gene: 11. Germline lookup yields CDR1 MDHEN and CDR2 SYDVKM. The CDR3 loop is CASSLYGTGVSNTEAFF. As DNA, the CDR3 is TGTGCCAGCAGCCTGTACGGGACAGGGGTATCGAACACTGAAGCTTTCTTT.

The chain carries TRBV2 and TRBJ1-4; 7 bases map to TRBD1. Germline V gene data show CDR1 as SNHLY and CDR2 as FYNNEI. This CDR3 is 14 amino acids long. V lost 10 bases and J lost 4; bases outside the gene matches: 9. The CDR3 sequence: CATQTGTVNEKLFF. Here the CDR3 DNA reads TGTGCCACACAGACCGGGACAGTTAATGAAAAACTGTTTTTT.

The chain has TRBV7-8 and TRBJ1-2, with D possibly TRBD1 on 5 matching bases. V was cut by 5 bases and J by 1 base, with 14 bases left in between. The CDR3 has 15 residues. Per germline, CDR1 SGHVS and CDR2 FQNEAQ. CDR3 sequence: CASSRRQSHNYGYTF. CDR3 DNA: TGTGCCAGCAGCAGACGACAGAGCCATAACTATGGCTACACCTTC.